This T cell receptor (beta chain) came from a study of response to subunit inactivated influenza vaccine. TCRdb re-called the RT-PCR reads with MiXCR, one entry per CDR3 protein. The sample has hundreds of thousands of distinct CDR3 sequences; 7.6% are singletons. This TCR derives from a man aged 45 to 70 who received an inactivated influenza vaccine. The sample consisted of PBMCs from blood, taken less than 30 months after vaccination.

The CDR3 DNA reads as TGTGCCAGCTCGCCAATGGGCGCGGAGTCCTACAATCAGCCCCAGCATTTT. Its translation: CASSPMGAESYNQPQHF. V is TRBV18 and J is TRBJ1-5; D unresolved. This CDR3 is 17 amino acids long. Germline V gene lookup returns CDR1 KGHSH and CDR2 LQKENI. Trimming removed 6 bases at V and 3 bases at J, with 21 bases between.